This TCR beta chain was retrieved from a study of blood T cells in healthy people across ages. The sample, approximately 11 milliliters of peripheral blood, was drawn from each donor. Trimming removed 5 bases from V and 2 bases from J; junction bases left unmatched: 8. The CDR3 has 15 residues. The germline CDR1 and CDR2 sequences are SGHVS and FQNEAQ. Study-wide results and caveats: Among T cells, TCR beta diversity per million cells dropped roughly linearly as age rose. A conclusive naive versus antigen-experienced comparison was prevented by the unsorted PBMCs.

This clonotype has a handful of counts. Its target is not known. It was with a sample-barcoded 5' primer and a J-beta primer mix that a second PCR of about 7 to 12 cycles was run. TCRdb processed the 5' RACE reads anew with MiXCR; each CDR3 protein has one entry. The table includes under 2,000,000 distinct CDR3 sequences, roughly 52% detected once. This sequence joins TRBV7-8 and TRBJ2-7; TRBD2 aligns across 8 bases. Source material: blood. The receptor was derived from a woman in her forties in good health. CDR3 region: CASSRADGGAYEQYF. CDR3 nucleotide sequence: TGTGCCAGCAGCCGCGCTGACGGGGGGGCCTACGAGCAGTACTTC.